The sequence of this T cell receptor beta chain was determined in a study of PD-1 blockade in classical Hodgkin lymphoma. Concerning this clone: Its antigen is still unknown.

Produced via immunoSEQ multiplex PCR; TCRdb's table is partial and in-frame only. The sample yields about 98,000 clones, roughly 90% seen once. Germline V gene lookup returns CDR1 SGHRS and CDR2 YFSETQ. The CDR3 covers 18 residues. V lost 1 base, J lost 3 bases, and 10 bases stayed unmatched. Study-level results: At baseline, newly diagnosed patients reportedly showed less TCR diversity than healthy donors.

Relapse after autologous stem cell transplantation occurred in every patient, and brentuximab vedotin exposure varied. The clonotype was recovered from a human donor with classical Hodgkin lymphoma. The sequencing here drew on peripheral blood mononuclear cells (PBMCs), taken at baseline. The chain recombines TRBV5-1 with TRBJ2-3; the match to TRBD2 covers 11 bases. CDR3 coding DNA: TGCGCCAGCAGCTTGACCCCACTAGCGGGAGATTCGACAGATACGCAGTATTTT. It specifies CASSLTPLAGDSTDTQYF.